The entry below describes one T cell receptor (beta chain). Its cognate antigen has yet to be identified. No base quality information exists; no much larger clone differs at one position. The identical CDR3 is also encoded by other nucleotide sequences in the sample. The data derive from a study of blood T cell repertoires in COVID-19 (dated by TCRdb to 2018 to 2020). Background on the whole study: The collaborator samples originated in the United States, Italy and Spain and spanned the acute and convalescent phases of COVID-19. The prospective study material was composed of cDNA or gDNA derived from T cells, B-cell-depleted T cells, or PBMCs. The dataset comprised deeply sampled blood TCRbeta repertoires from subjects exposed to, actively infected with, or recovered from COVID-19. The repertoires were released in a freely available public database meant as a resource for research on the immune response to SARS-CoV-2. The samples were drawn from the first 160 participants of the ongoing ImmuneRACE study and from about 1,200 subjects provided by 6 global collaborators. Sample metadata almost always included a de-identified subject ID, COVID-19 status, age in years and sex. Where available, HLA class I and class II types were obtained from metadata supplied by the sample provider rather than from assay-based typing.

The collaborating institutions used their own protocols to collect whole blood in K2EDTA tubes. For TCRbeta analysis, collaborators shipped samples as frozen whole blood, isolated PBMCs, or DNA extracted from either of those sample types. The germline V gene provides CDR1 SQVTM and CDR2 ANQGSEA. Trimming takes 6 bases off V and 3 bases off J; junction bases not matched to a gene: 4. The CDR3 sequence holds 12 residues, the cysteine and phenylalanine included. Of all the DNA, just the CDR3 is kept, 36 bases in frame from base 1. General study outcomes and caveats: The quantity of clinical and demographic metadata differed by source and by participant and was supplied without curation.

TCRbeta CDR3 regions were amplified from genomic DNA by means of the immunoSEQ Assay, a bias-controlled multiplex PCR. On the study's bioinformatics: The number of nucleated cells in each sample was estimated from the amplification of reference gene primers within the assay. To quantify the absolute abundance of each unique TCRbeta CDR3 rearrangement, sequence reads were collapsed and filtered. For each sample, productive Simpson clonality was calculated as the square root of Simpson's diversity index across productive rearrangements. TCRdb stores this immuneACCESS table with in-frame sequences only. Part of the clones is absent; in the studies checked, under half of the shortfall reflects unresolved V genes, and no reason is known for the rest. The D gene and trimming were derived from the DNA, and the V and J assignments and clone size from that table. The sample has about 100,000 clones on record, 85% of them singletons. Around 15% of the sample belongs to the ten largest clones.

In this chain, TRBV29-1 is recombined with TRBJ1-2; 7 nucleotides in the junction match TRBD1. The receptor comes from a man in his forties or fifties with active or convalescent COVID-19. Sequencing used peripheral blood. The DNA sequence is TGCAGCGTGTCCGGGACAGACTATGGCTACACCTTC. It encodes CSVSGTDYGYTF.